The clone carrying this TCR beta chain was found many times. Its antigen is not identified. TCRdb recomputed calls from the 5' RACE reads with MiXCR, one row per CDR3 protein. Of nearly 900,000 distinct CDR3 sequences listed, around an eighth are singletons. These data are taken from a study of identical twins. Study-level points and caveats: Because invariant MAIT and iNKT cells could be present, zero-insertion analyses could be partly confounded.

Germline V gives CDR1 SGHVS, CDR2 FQNEAQ. Trimming at V came to 5 bases and at J to 5 bases, leaving 0 bases not matched to a gene. This CDR3 spans 12 amino acids. The same data also went into a second study, on yellow fever vaccine responses in identical twins.

J is TRBJ2-5 and V is TRBV7-8; 9 bases fit TRBD1. The clonotype was recovered from a woman between 18 and 29 years old in good health. Input material: PBMCs. Here the CDR3 DNA reads TGTGCCAGCAGCGGGACAGGGGAGACCCAGTACTTC. Protein: CASSGTGETQYF.